This T cell receptor beta chain was obtained from a study of blood T cell repertoires in COVID-19. Study details: Samples of COVID-19 (acute and convalescent) were obtained from the United States, Italy and Spain. Nucleic acid was either cDNA or gDNA, and it came from T cells, B-cell-depleted T cells, or PBMCs.

In the original workflow: How many nucleated cells were present was estimated from reference gene primer amplification. Measured with immunoSEQ multiplex PCR; TCRdb has only the in-frame clones, and not every one. The V and J calls and clone size come from that table; D and trimming were worked out from the DNA. The table shows approximately 80,000 clones, with approximately 89% occurring only once. In germline, CDR1 is MNHNY, CDR2 SVGAGI (reference sequence). V was shortened by 4 bases and J by 11 bases, with 12 bases between the two germline ends. The CDR3 loop spans 12 amino acids. The receptor's source is a woman of 80 years or more with acute or convalescent COVID-19. The chain combines TRBV6-6 with TRBJ1-5, with unresolved D. Sequenced sample: peripheral blood. Here the CDR3 DNA reads TGTGCCAGCAGTTCCCAACAAACCTCCCAGCATTTT. Protein product: CASSSQQTSQHF.